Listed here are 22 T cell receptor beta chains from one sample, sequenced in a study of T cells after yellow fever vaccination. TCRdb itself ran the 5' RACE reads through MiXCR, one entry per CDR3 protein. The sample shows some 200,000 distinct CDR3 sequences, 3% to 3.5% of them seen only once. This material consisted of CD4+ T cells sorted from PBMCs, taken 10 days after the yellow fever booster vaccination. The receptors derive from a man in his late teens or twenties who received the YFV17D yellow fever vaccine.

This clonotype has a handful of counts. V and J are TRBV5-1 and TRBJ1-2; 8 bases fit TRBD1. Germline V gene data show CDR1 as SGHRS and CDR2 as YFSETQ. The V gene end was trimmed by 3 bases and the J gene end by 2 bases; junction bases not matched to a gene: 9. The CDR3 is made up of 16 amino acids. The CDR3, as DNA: TGCGCCAGCAGCTCGTTCCAGGGGGCCGAAAACTATGGCTACACCTTC. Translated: CASSSFQGAENYGYTF.

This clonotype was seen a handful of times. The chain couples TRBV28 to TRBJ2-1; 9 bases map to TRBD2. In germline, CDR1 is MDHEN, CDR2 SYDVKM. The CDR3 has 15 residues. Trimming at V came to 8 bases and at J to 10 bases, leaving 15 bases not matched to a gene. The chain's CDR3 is CASRWGSGGLGEQFF. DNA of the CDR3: TGTGCCAGCCGCTGGGGTAGCGGGGGCCTTGGGGAGCAGTTCTTC. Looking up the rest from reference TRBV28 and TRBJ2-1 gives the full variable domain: DVKVTQSSRYLVKRTGEKVFLECVQDMDHENMFWYRQDPGLGLRLIYFSYDVKMKEKGDIPEGYSVSREKKERFSLILESASTNQTSMYLCASRWGSGGLGEQFFGPGTRLTVL.

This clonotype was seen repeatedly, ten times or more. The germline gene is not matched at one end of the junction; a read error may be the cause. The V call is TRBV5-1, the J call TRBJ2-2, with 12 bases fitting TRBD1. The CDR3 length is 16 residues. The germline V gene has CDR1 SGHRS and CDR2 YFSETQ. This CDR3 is CASSPPGQGATGELFF. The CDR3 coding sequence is TGTGCCAGCAGCCCTCCGGGACAGGGGGCTACCGGGGAGCTGTTTTTT.

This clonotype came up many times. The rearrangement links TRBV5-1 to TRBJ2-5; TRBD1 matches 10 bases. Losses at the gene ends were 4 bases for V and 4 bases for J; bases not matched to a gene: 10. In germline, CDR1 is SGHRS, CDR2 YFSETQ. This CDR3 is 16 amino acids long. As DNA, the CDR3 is TGCGCCAGCAGCCTCTCCGGGACAGGGGTTGGAGAGACCCAGTACTTC. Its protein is CASSLSGTGVGETQYF.

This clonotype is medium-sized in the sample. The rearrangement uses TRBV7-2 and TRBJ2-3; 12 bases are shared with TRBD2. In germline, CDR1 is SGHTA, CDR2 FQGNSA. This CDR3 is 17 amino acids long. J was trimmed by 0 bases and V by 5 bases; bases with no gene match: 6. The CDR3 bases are TGTGCCAGCAGCCCAAGGACTAGCGGGGCTAGCACAGATACGCAGTATTTT. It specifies CASSPRTSGASTDTQYF.

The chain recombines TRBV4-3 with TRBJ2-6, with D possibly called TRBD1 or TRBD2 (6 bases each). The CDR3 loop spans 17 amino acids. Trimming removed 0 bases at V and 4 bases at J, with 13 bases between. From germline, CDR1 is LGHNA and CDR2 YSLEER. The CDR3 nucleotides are TGCGCCAGCAGCCAAGATATTTGGGGGGCCGGGGCCAACGTCCTGACTTTC. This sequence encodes CASSQDIWGAGANVLTF.

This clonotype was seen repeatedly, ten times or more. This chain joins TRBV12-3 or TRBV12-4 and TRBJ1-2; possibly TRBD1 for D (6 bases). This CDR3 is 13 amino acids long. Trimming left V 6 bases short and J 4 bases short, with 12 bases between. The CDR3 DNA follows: TGTGCCAGCAGCGAGGACAGCGTCTATGGCTACACCTTC. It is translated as CASSEDSVYGYTF.

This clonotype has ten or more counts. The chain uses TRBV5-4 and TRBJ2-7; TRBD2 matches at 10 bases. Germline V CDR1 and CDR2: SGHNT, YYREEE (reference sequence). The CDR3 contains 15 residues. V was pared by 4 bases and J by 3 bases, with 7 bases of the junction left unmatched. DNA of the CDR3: TGTGCCAGCAGCCAACATAGCGGGGGGATCTACGAGCAGTACTTC. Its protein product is CASSQHSGGIYEQYF. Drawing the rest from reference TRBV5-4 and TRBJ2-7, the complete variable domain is ETGVTQSPTHLIKTRGQQVTLRCSSQSGHNTVSWYQQALGQGPQFIFQYYREEENGRGNFPPRFSGLQFPNYSSELNVNALELDDSALYLCASSQHSGGIYEQYFGPGTRLTVT.

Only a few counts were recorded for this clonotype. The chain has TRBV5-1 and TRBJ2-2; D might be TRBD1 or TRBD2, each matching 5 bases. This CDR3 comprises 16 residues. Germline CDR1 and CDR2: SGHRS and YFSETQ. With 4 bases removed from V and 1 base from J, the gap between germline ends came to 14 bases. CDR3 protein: CASSLPGTENTGELFF. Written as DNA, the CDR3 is TGCGCCAGCAGCCTCCCCGGGACGGAGAACACCGGGGAGCTGTTTTTT.

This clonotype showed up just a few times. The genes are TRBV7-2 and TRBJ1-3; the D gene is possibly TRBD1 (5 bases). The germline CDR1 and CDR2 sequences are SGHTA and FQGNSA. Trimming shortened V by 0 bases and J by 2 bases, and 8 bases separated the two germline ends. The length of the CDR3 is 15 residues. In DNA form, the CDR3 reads TGTGCCAGCAGCTTAGCTAGGGGTGCTGGAAACACCATATATTTT. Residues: CASSLARGAGNTIYF.

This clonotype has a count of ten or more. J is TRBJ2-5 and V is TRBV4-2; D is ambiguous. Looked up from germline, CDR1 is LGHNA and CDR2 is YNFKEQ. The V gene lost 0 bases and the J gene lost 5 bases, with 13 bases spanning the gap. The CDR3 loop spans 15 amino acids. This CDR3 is CASSQERRDAETQYF. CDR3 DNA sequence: TGTGCCAGCAGCCAAGAACGGCGAGATGCGGAGACCCAGTACTTC.

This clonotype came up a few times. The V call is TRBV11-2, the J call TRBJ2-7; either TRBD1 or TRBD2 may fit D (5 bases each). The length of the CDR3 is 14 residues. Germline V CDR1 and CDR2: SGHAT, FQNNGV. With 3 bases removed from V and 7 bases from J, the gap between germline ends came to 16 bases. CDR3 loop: CASSLAAGPGEQYV. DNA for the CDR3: TGTGCCAGCAGCTTGGCGGCGGGCCCAGGGGAGCAGTACGTC.

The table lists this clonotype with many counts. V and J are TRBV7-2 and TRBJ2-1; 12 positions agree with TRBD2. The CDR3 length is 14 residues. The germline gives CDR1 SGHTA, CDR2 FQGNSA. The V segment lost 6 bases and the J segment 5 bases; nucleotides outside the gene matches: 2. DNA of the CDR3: TGTGCCAGCAGAAGGACTAGCGGGGACAATGAGCAGTTCTTC. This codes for CASRRTSGDNEQFF.

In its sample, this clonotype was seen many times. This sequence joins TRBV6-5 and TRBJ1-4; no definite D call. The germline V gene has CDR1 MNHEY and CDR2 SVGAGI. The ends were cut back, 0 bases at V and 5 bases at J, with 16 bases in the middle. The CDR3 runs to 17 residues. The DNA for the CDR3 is TGTGCCAGCAGTTACTCGAAAATTCCTGGGTCGAATGAAAAACTGTTTTTT. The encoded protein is CASSYSKIPGSNEKLFF.

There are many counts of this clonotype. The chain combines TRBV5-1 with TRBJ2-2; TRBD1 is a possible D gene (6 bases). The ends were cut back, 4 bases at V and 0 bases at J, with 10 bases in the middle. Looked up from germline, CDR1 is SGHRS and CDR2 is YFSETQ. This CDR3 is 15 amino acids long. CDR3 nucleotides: TGCGCCAGCAGCGCCGGGACACCGAACACCGGGGAGCTGTTTTTT. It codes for CASSAGTPNTGELFF.

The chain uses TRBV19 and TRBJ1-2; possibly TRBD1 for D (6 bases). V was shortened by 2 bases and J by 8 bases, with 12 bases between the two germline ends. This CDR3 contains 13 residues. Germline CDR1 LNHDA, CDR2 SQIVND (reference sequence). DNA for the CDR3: TGTGCCAGTAGTATAACAACAGGGCCCGGCTACACCTTC. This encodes CASSITTGPGYTF.

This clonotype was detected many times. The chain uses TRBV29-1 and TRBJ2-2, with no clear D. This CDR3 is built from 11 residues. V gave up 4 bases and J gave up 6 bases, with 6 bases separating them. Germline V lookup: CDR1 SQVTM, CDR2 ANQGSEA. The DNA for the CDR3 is TGCAGCGTTGCTGGGCCCGGGGAGCTGTTTTTT. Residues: CSVAGPGELFF.

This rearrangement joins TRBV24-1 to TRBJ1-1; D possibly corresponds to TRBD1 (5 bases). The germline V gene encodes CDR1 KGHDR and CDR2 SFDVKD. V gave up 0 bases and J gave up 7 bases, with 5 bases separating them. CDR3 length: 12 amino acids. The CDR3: CATSDLRGEAFF. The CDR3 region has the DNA TGTGCCACCAGTGATTTGAGGGGTGAAGCTTTCTTT.

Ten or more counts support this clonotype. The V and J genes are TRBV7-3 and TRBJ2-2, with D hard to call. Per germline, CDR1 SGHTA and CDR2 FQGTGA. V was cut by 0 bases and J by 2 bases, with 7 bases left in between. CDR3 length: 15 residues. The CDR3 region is CASSLTPVNTGELFF. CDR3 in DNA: TGTGCCAGCAGCTTAACGCCGGTAAACACCGGGGAGCTGTTTTTT.

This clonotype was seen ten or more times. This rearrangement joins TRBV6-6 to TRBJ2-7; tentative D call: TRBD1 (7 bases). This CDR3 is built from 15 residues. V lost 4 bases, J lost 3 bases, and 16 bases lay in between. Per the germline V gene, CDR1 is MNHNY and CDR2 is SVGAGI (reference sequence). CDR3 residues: CASSLGGTASYEQYF. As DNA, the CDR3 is TGTGCCAGCAGTTTAGGGGGGACAGCAAGCTACGAGCAGTACTTC.

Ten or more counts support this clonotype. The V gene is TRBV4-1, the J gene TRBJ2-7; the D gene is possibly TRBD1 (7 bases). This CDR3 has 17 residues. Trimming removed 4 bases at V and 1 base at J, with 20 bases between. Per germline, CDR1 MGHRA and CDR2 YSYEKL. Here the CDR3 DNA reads TGCGCCAGCAGCCTTCTCCTCGTGACAGGGACTTCCTACGAGCAGTACTTC. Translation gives CASSLLLVTGTSYEQYF.

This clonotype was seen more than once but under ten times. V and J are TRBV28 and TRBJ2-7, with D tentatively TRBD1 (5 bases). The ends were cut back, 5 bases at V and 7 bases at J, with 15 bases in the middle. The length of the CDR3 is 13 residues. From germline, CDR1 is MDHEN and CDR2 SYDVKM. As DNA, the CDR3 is TGTGCCAGCAGTCAGGCCAGGGCTGGGGAGCAGTACGTC. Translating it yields CASSQARAGEQYV.